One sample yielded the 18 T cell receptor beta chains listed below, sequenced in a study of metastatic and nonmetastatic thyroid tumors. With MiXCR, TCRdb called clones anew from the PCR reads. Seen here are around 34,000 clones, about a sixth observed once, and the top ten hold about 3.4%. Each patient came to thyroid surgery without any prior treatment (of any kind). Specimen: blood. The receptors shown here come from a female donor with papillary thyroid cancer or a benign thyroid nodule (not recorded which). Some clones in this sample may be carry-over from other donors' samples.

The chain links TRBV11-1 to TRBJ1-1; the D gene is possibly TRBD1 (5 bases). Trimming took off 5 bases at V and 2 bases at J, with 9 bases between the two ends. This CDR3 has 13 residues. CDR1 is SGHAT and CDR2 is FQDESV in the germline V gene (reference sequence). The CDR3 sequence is CASSQDRNTEAFF. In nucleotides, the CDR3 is TGTGCCAGCAGCCAAGACAGAAACACTGAAGCTTTCTTT. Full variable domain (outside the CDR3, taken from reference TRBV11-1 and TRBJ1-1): EAEVAQSPRYKITEKSQAVAFWCDPISGHATLYWYRQILGQGPELLVQFQDESVVDDSQLPKDRFSAERLKGVDSTLKIQPAELGDSAMYLCASSQDRNTEAFFGQGTRLTVV.

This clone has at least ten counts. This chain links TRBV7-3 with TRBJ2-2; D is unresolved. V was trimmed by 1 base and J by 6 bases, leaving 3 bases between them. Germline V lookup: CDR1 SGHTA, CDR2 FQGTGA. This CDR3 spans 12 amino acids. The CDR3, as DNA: TGTGCCAGCAGCTTAAGTCCCGGGGAGCTGTTTTTT. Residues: CASSLSPGELFF.

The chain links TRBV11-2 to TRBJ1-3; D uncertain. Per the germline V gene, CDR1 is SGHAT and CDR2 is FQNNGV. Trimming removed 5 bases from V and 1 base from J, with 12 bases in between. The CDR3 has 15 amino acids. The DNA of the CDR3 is TGTGCCAGCAGCCCTAAAAGGGCTTCTGGAAACACCATATATTTT. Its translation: CASSPKRASGNTIYF.

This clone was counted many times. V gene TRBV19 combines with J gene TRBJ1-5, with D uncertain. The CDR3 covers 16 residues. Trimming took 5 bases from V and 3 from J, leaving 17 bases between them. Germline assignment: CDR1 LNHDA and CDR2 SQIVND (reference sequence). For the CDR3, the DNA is TGTGCCAGTAGTCCAAACGGAAGGAATAACAATCAGCCCCAGCATTTT. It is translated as CASSPNGRNNNQPQHF.

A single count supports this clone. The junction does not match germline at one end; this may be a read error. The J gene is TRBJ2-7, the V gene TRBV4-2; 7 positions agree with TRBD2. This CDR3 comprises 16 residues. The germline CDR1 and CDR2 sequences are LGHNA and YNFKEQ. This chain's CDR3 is CASRQYAGEVSYEQYF. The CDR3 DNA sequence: TGTGCCAGCCGCCAATATGCGGGGGAGGTCTCCTACGAGCAGTACTTC.

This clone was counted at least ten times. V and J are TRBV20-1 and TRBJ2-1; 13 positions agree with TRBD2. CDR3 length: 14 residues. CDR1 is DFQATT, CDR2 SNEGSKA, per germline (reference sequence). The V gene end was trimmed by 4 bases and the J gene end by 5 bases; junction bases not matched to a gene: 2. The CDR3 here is CSATGLAGDNEQFF. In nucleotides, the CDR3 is TGCAGTGCTACCGGACTAGCGGGAGACAATGAGCAGTTCTTC.

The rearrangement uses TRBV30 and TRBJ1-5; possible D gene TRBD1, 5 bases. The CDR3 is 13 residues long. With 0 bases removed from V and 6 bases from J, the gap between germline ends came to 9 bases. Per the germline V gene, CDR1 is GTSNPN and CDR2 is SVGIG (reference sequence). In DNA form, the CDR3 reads TGTGCCTGGAGTGTAGATGGGGGTCAGCCCCAGCATTTT. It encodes CAWSVDGGQPQHF.

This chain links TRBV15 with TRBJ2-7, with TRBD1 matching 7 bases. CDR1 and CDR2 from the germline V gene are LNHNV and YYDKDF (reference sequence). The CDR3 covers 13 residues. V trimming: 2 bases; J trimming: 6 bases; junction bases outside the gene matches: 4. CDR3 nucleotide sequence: TGTGCCACCAGCAGAAGACAGGGTTCCGAGCAGTACTTC. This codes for CATSRRQGSEQYF. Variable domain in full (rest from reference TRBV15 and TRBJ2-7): DAMVIQNPRYQVTQFGKPVTLSCSQTLNHNVMYWYQQKSSQAPKLLFHYYDKDFNNEADTPDNFQSRRPNTSFCFLDIRSPGLGDTAMYLCATSRRQGSEQYFGPGTRLTVT.

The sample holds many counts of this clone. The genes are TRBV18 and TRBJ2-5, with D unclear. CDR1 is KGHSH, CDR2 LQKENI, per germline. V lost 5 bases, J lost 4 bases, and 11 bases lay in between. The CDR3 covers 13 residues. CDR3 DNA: TGTGCCAGCTCATCAGTTAATCGAGAGACCCAGTACTTC. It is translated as CASSSVNRETQYF.

CDR3 DNA sequence: TGCGCCAGCAGCTTGGAACAGGGGGCTCGATCGGATACGCAGTATTTT. Translated: CASSLEQGARSDTQYF. The chain is built from TRBV5-1 and TRBJ2-3; 9 nucleotides line up with TRBD1. The CDR3 runs 16 residues. Losses at the gene ends were 0 bases for V and 6 bases for J; bases not matched to a gene: 8. Germline CDR1 SGHRS, CDR2 YFSETQ.

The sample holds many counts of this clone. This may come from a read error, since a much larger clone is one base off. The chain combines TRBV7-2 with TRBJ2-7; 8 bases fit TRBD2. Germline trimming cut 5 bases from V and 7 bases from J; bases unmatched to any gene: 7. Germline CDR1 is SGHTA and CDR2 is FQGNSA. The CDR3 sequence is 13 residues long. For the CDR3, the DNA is TGTGCCAGCAGCCCAAGGACTAGCCCGGAGCAGTACTTC. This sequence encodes CASSPRTSPEQYF.

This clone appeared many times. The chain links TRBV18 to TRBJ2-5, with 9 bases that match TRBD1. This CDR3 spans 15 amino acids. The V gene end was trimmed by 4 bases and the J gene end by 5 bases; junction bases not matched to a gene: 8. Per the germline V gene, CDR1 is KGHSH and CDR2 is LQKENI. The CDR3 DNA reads TGTGCCAGCTCACTACGGACAGGGGTTTGGGAGACCCAGTACTTC. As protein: CASSLRTGVWETQYF.

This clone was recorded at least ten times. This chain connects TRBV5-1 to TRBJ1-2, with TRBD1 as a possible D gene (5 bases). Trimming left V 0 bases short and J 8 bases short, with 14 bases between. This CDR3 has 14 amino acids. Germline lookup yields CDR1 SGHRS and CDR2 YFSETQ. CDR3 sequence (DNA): TGCGCCAGCAGCTTGGCCCCCGGGACGGGAGGCTACACCTTC. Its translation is CASSLAPGTGGYTF.

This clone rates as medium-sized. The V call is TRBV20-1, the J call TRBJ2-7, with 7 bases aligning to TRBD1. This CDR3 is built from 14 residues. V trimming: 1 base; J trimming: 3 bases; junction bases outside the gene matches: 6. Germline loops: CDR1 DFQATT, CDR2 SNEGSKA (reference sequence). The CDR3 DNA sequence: TGCAGTGCTAGAGCGGGACAGAGAAACTACGAGCAGTACTTC. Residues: CSARAGQRNYEQYF.

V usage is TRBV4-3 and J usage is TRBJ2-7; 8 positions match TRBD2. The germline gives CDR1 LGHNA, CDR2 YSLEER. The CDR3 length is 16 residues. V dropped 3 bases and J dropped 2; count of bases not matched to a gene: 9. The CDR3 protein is CASSQTLLAATYEQYF. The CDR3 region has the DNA TGCGCCAGCAGCCAGACCCTACTAGCGGCCACCTACGAGCAGTACTTC.

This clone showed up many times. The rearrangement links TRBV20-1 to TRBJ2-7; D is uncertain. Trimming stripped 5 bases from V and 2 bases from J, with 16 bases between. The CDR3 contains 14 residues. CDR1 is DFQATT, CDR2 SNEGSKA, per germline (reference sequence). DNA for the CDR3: TGCAGTGCTCCAGTTGGCGCCCCCCCCTACGAGCAGTACTTC. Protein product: CSAPVGAPPYEQYF.

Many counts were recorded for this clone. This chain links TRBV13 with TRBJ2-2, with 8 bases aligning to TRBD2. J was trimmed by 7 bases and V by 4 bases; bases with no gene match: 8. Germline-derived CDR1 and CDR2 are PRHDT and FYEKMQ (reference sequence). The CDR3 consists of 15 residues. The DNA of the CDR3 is TGTGCCAGCAGCTCCGGACTAGCCGGGGACGGGGAGCTGTTTTTT. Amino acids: CASSSGLAGDGELFF.

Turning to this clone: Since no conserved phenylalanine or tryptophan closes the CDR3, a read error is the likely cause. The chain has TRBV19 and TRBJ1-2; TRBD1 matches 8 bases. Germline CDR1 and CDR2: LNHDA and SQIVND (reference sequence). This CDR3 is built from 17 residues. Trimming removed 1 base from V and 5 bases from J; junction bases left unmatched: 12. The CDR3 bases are TGTGCCAGTAGTATAGGACAGGGGCTGCACCTTAAATATGGCTACACCTCC. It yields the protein CASSIGQGLHLKYGYTS.